The 7 T cell receptor beta chains presented below share a single source sample, sequenced in a study of cytomegalovirus exposure and HLA in healthy donors. Researchers ran the PCR with 60 Vbeta and 13 Jbeta primers. Generated by immunoSEQ multiplex PCR, the TCRdb table keeps only in-frame clones and is missing some. The repertoire has approximately 120,000 clones, around 73% of them found once; the top ten carry around 1.2%. The sample taken for sequencing was PBMCs. These receptors came from a man in his fifties or sixties in good health and CMV-seronegative.

The rearrangement links TRBV20-1 to TRBJ2-3; a possible D gene is TRBD2 (5 bases). The CDR3 consists of 10 residues. Germline V lookup: CDR1 DFQATT, CDR2 SNEGSKA (reference sequence). With 3 bases removed from V and 14 bases from J, the gap between germline ends came to 12 bases. The CDR3 DNA sequence: TGCAGTGCTAGGTCTAGCAAGCGGTATTTT. Amino acids: CSARSSKRYF.

The CDR3, as DNA: TGTGCCAGCAGTCAGAGGACAGATACGCAGTATTTT. This gives the protein CASSQRTDTQYF. The chain joins TRBV27 to TRBJ2-3; D not resolved. The V and J ends lost 5 bases and 3 bases respectively, with 6 bases between them. The CDR3 runs to 12 residues. Per germline, CDR1 MNHEY and CDR2 SMNVEV (reference sequence).

The chain employs TRBV30 and TRBJ1-1; D unresolved. V was shortened by 3 bases and J by 1 base, with 9 bases between the two germline ends. CDR1 and CDR2 (germline): GTSNPN, SVGIG (reference sequence). This CDR3 has 13 amino acids. As DNA, the CDR3 is TGTGCCTGGAGATTTCACGGGAACACTGAAGCTTTCTTT. Its protein is CAWRFHGNTEAFF.

The genes are TRBV7-8 and TRBJ2-1, with 10 bases identical to TRBD2. V lost 0 bases, J lost 5 bases, and 10 bases stayed unmatched. This CDR3 contains 18 residues. Germline V gene data show CDR1 as SGHVS and CDR2 as FQNEAQ. The CDR3 region is CASSLAPSGTSANNEQFF. CDR3 DNA sequence: TGTGCCAGCAGCTTAGCCCCCTCCGGGACTAGCGCGAACAATGAGCAGTTCTTC.

The V gene is TRBV28, the J gene TRBJ2-4, with 8 nucleotides matching TRBD1. V was clipped by 3 bases and J by 7 bases; unmatched bases: 5. Germline CDR1 reads MDHEN; CDR2 reads SYDVKM. The CDR3 sequence is 14 residues long. Here the CDR3 DNA reads TGTGCCAGCAGTTTCTCCGACAGGGGCAACATTCAGTACTTC. Its protein is CASSFSDRGNIQYF.

The chain is built from TRBV29-1 and TRBJ2-1; 8 nucleotides line up with TRBD2. The CDR3 spans 14 residues. Germline loops: CDR1 SQVTM, CDR2 ANQGSEA. Trimming removed 7 bases from V and 8 bases from J; junction bases left unmatched: 13. This chain's CDR3 is CSAGRGLAGDEQFF. The CDR3 DNA reads as TGCAGCGCGGGAAGAGGACTAGCAGGGGATGAGCAGTTCTTC.

This clone came up a few times. J is TRBJ2-1 and V is TRBV7-9, with D possibly being TRBD2 (5 bases). This CDR3 is built from 16 residues. V was clipped by 1 base and J by 2 bases, with 12 bases between them. Germline CDR1 SEHNR, CDR2 FQNEAQ (reference sequence). This CDR3 reads CASSLVSGTTYNEQFF. The CDR3, as DNA: TGTGCCAGCAGCTTAGTGAGCGGAACCACCTACAATGAGCAGTTCTTC.